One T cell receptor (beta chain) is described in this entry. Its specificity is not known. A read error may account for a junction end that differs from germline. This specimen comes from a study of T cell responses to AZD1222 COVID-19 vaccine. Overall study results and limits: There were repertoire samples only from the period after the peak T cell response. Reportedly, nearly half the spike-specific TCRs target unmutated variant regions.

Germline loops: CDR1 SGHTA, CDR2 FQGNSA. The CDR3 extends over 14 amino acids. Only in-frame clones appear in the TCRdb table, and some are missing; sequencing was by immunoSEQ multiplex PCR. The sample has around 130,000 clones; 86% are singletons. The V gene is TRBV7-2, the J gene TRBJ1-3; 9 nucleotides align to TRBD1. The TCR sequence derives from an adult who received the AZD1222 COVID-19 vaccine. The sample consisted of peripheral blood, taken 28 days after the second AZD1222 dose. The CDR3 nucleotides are TGTGCCAGCAGCTCGGTGCCACCGGGACAGGGTTTGTGTTTT. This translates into CASSSVPPGQGLCF.